The 23 T cell receptor beta chains listed next were all sequenced from one sample in a study of control samples from healthy donors and cancer patients. Only in-frame clones appear in the TCRdb table, and some are missing; sequencing was by immunoSEQ multiplex PCR. The top ten clones hold around 1.6% of a sample with 150,000 or so clones, around 90% of them seen once. Sequencing was done on a sample of blood. The receptors were sampled from a man aged 18 to 30 in good health.

Only one count was recorded for this clone. The genes are TRBV7-8 and TRBJ2-1; the match to TRBD1 covers 7 bases. This CDR3 is 16 amino acids long. J gave up 6 bases and V 6 bases, and 14 bases lay outside the gene matches. Looked up from germline, CDR1 is SGHVS and CDR2 is FQNEAQ. CDR3 coding DNA: TGTGCCAGCAGTAGGGGGCTAGAGCAAAGTGGCAATGAGCAGTTCTTC. It codes for CASSRGLEQSGNEQFF.

V gene TRBV4-1 combines with J gene TRBJ1-1; 9 bases are shared with TRBD1. The CDR3 is made up of 17 amino acids. V gave up 4 bases and J gave up 0 bases; unmatched junction bases: 9. In germline, CDR1 is MGHRA, CDR2 YSYEKL. The CDR3, as DNA: TGCGCCAGCAGCCCAGCCGGGACAGGGACCATGAACACTGAAGCTTTCTTT. Its translation is CASSPAGTGTMNTEAFF.

The rearrangement uses TRBV7-9 and TRBJ1-3; 7 bases align to TRBD1. This CDR3 spans 16 amino acids. V was pared by 5 bases and J by 2 bases, with 9 bases of the junction left unmatched. Looked up from germline, CDR1 is SEHNR and CDR2 is FQNEAQ (reference sequence). The CDR3 DNA sequence: TGTGCCAGCAGCCTCTCCTTCGGGACAGCTGGAAACACCATATATTTT. Amino acids: CASSLSFGTAGNTIYF.

This clone showed up just once. The chain joins TRBV25-1 to TRBJ2-7; D might be TRBD1 or TRBD2, each matching 5 bases. V was cut by 3 bases and J by 3 bases, with 15 bases left in between. Germline CDR1 is MGHDK and CDR2 is SYGVNS. The CDR3 contains 15 residues. The CDR3, as DNA: TGTGCCAGCAGTGACCCATACGGGGCCGTCTACGAGCAGTACTTC. Its protein is CASSDPYGAVYEQYF.

The V and J genes are TRBV28 and TRBJ2-1, with D possibly matching TRBD2 (6 bases). In germline, CDR1 is MDHEN, CDR2 SYDVKM. Trimming took 3 bases from V and 1 from J, leaving 16 bases between them. CDR3 length equals 17 residues. CDR3 nucleotide sequence: TGTGCCAGCAGTTTCCCGGGACGGGAGAGGTCCTACAATGAGCAGTTCTTC. Translated, it gives CASSFPGRERSYNEQFF.

This clone was detected a few times. This rearrangement joins TRBV4-2 to TRBJ1-2, with D unclear. Germline V lookup: CDR1 LGHNA, CDR2 YNFKEQ. Trimming cost V 1 base and J 3 bases, with 9 bases left between them. The CDR3 runs 14 residues. Here the CDR3 reads CASSQVRADYGYTF. The CDR3 nucleotides are TGTGCCAGCAGCCAAGTTCGGGCGGACTATGGCTACACCTTC.

The chain is built from TRBV7-3 and TRBJ2-6, with D possibly called TRBD1 or TRBD2 (5 bases each). The CDR3 length is 15 residues. Trimming removed 5 bases at V and 2 bases at J, with 10 bases between. In germline, CDR1 is SGHTA, CDR2 FQGTGA. The CDR3 bases are TGTGCCAGCAGCCCGCAGGGACCTGGGGCCAACGTCCTGACTTTC. Its translation is CASSPQGPGANVLTF.

The V and J genes are TRBV6-2 or TRBV6-3 and TRBJ2-5; no firm D call. Germline V lookup: CDR1 MNHEY, CDR2 SVGEGT. The germline V and J ends were trimmed by 6 bases and 2 bases, with 10 bases remaining between them. The CDR3 is made up of 13 amino acids. The CDR3 loop reads CASSQRGQETQYF. For the CDR3, the DNA is TGTGCCAGCAGCCAACGCGGACAAGAGACCCAGTACTTC.

The CDR3, as DNA: TGTGCCATCAGTGACCCGAATGGACAGCAAGAGACCCAGTACTTC. Translated: CAISDPNGQQETQYF. The V and J genes are TRBV10-3 and TRBJ2-5, with a tentative D call TRBD1 (6 bases). Germline-derived CDR1 and CDR2 are ENHRY and SYGVKD. Between the trimmed V and J ends, which lost 3 bases and 2 bases, there was a span of 13 bases. This CDR3 contains 15 residues.

The chain couples TRBV21-1 to TRBJ2-7; TRBD1 was called by the table and not checked on the DNA. TRBV21-1 is marked as a pseudogene. The CDR3 runs 11 residues. The CDR3 bases are TGTGCCAGCAGCAACAGGGACGAGCAGTACTTC. Its protein is CASSNRDEQYF.

The chain joins TRBV11-1 to TRBJ2-7; TRBD2 matches at 7 bases. Germline V CDR1 and CDR2: SGHAT, FQDESV (reference sequence). With 3 bases clipped from V and 7 bases from J, the junction kept 15 bases outside the gene matches. The CDR3 runs 16 residues. The CDR3 DNA reads TGTGCCAGCAGCTTCCTACAAGGACGGCTGGGGGGGGAGCAGTACTTC. This translates into CASSFLQGRLGGEQYF. Filled out from reference TRBV11-1 and TRBJ2-7, the complete variable domain reads EAEVAQSPRYKITEKSQAVAFWCDPISGHATLYWYRQILGQGPELLVQFQDESVVDDSQLPKDRFSAERLKGVDSTLKIQPAELGDSAMYLCASSFLQGRLGGEQYFGPGTRLTVT.

The gene calls are TRBV9 and TRBJ2-3; weak D call: TRBD1 (5 bases). CDR3 length: 16 residues. V gave up 4 bases and J gave up 1 base, with 16 bases separating them. Per the germline V gene, CDR1 is SGDLS and CDR2 is YYNGEE. This chain's CDR3 is CASSPLRGGGTDTQYF. As DNA, the CDR3 is TGTGCCAGCAGCCCCCTTAGGGGTGGTGGCACAGATACGCAGTATTTT.

The chain uses TRBV7-3 and TRBJ1-6, with unresolved D. The V end was cut by 2 bases, the J end by 8 bases, with 7 bases between. Germline-derived CDR1 and CDR2 are SGHTA and FQGTGA. The CDR3 spans 13 residues. CDR3 residues: CASSLWGDSPLHF. CDR3 bases: TGTGCCAGCAGCTTATGGGGTGATTCACCCCTCCACTTT.

The gene calls are TRBV4-3 and TRBJ2-3; TRBD2 might be the D (5 bases). V was shortened by 0 bases and J by 5 bases, with 9 bases between the two germline ends. The CDR3 length is 14 residues. The germline gives CDR1 LGHNA, CDR2 YSLEER. CDR3 sequence (DNA): TGCGCCAGCAGCCAAGACGGAGCGGAAGATACGCAGTATTTT. Amino acid sequence: CASSQDGAEDTQYF.

The rearrangement links TRBV7-9 to TRBJ2-1; TRBD2 matches 9 bases. Losses at the gene ends were 2 bases for V and 10 bases for J; bases not matched to a gene: 12. The CDR3 extends over 16 amino acids. Germline V CDR1 and CDR2: SEHNR, FQNEAQ (reference sequence). CDR3 loop: CASSLSGPSGAEEQFF. In DNA, the CDR3 is TGTGCCAGCAGCTTATCCGGGCCTAGCGGGGCGGAAGAGCAGTTCTTC. The full variable domain, in which reference TRBV7-9 and TRBJ2-1 provide the parts outside the CDR3, is DTGVSQNPRHKITKRGQNVTFRCDPISEHNRLYWYRQTLGQGPEFLTYFQNEAQLEKSRLLSDRFSAERPKGSFSTLEIQRTEQGDSAMYLCASSLSGPSGAEEQFFGPGTRLTVL.

A word on this clone: The same CDR3 can be traced to other DNA sequences in this sample. This sequence joins TRBV19 and TRBJ2-3; D possibly uses TRBD1 or TRBD2 (5 bases each). V lost 6 bases, J lost 1 base, and 8 bases lay in between. Germline CDR1 and CDR2: LNHDA and SQIVND (reference sequence). The CDR3 has 13 amino acids. CDR3 residues: CASRGRGTDTQYF. The CDR3 DNA is TGTGCCAGTAGGGGGCGGGGCACAGATACGCAGTATTTT.

V gene TRBV15 combines with J gene TRBJ1-2, with TRBD1 matching 7 bases. The germline V gene encodes CDR1 LNHNV and CDR2 YYDKDF (reference sequence). After removal of 1 base from V and 8 bases from J, the junction contained 13 bases not matched to a gene. This CDR3 has 16 residues. This CDR3 reads CATSRVGGGGLGGYTF. The CDR3 nucleotides read TGTGCCACCAGCAGAGTTGGTGGAGGGGGCTTAGGAGGCTACACCTTC.

The chain joins TRBV11-2 to TRBJ2-2; D gene unclear. CDR1 and CDR2 (germline): SGHAT, FQNNGV. The CDR3 is made up of 12 amino acids. Trimming pared 3 bases from V and 6 bases from J, leaving 5 bases between. Here the CDR3 DNA reads TGTGCCAGCAGCTTTCAGGCCGGGGAGCTGTTTTTT. Its translation is CASSFQAGELFF.

The gene calls are TRBV4-1 and TRBJ2-3; D ambiguous. The V gene lost 3 bases and the J gene lost 10 bases, with 17 bases spanning the gap. CDR3 size: 14 residues. The germline gives CDR1 MGHRA, CDR2 YSYEKL. CDR3 in DNA: TGCGCCAGCAGCCACTTGGGCGGTAGGGATTCGCAGTATTTT. Amino acids: CASSHLGGRDSQYF.

The rearrangement links TRBV19 to TRBJ1-1; D is possibly TRBD1 (5 bases). There are 14 residues in the CDR3. V lost 5 bases to trimming and J lost 2 bases, with 12 bases between them. Germline CDR1 LNHDA, CDR2 SQIVND (reference sequence). Written as DNA, the CDR3 is TGTGCCAGTAGTTGGGGGGGAACCAACACTGAAGCTTTCTTT. The encoded protein is CASSWGGTNTEAFF. Supplemented by reference TRBV19 and TRBJ1-1, the full variable domain reads DGGITQSPKYLFRKEGQNVTLSCEQNLNHDAMYWYRQDPGQGLRLIYYSQIVNDFQKGDIAEGYSVSREKKESFPLTVTSAQKNPTAFYLCASSWGGTNTEAFFGQGTRLTVV.

The chain employs TRBV5-1 and TRBJ2-6; the D gene is possibly TRBD2 (5 bases). V lost 6 bases and J 1 base, leaving 8 bases between the germline ends. The CDR3 totals 14 residues. From germline, CDR1 is SGHRS and CDR2 YFSETQ. The CDR3 DNA sequence: TGCGCCAGCACCCCGGGGTCTGGGGCCAACGTCCTGACTTTC. Protein sequence: CASTPGSGANVLTF.

The chain employs TRBV29-1 and TRBJ2-1; D gene ambiguous. The CDR3 length is 14 residues. The V and J ends lost 2 bases and 0 bases respectively, with 8 bases between them. Germline V gives CDR1 SQVTM, CDR2 ANQGSEA. Here the CDR3 reads CSVELRSSYNEQFF. In DNA, the CDR3 is TGCAGCGTTGAACTTAGGAGCTCCTACAATGAGCAGTTCTTC.

The chain joins TRBV25-1 to TRBJ2-3; no definite D call. V was pared by 4 bases and J by 0 bases, with 5 bases between. The germline V gene encodes CDR1 MGHDK and CDR2 SYGVNS. The CDR3 totals 13 residues. CDR3 sequence reads: CASSGVSTDTQYF. The CDR3 nucleotides read TGTGCCAGCAGTGGGGTTAGCACAGATACGCAGTATTTT.